This is a list of T cell receptor beta chains from one sample in a study of cytomegalovirus exposure and HLA in healthy donors. Data came from immunoSEQ multiplex PCR; TCRdb stores just in-frame clones and leaves some out. The specimen's table records over 100,000 clones. Sequencing was performed on PBMCs. These receptors were collected from a man aged 25 to 40 in good health and CMV-seronegative. Each CDR3 is given with its conserved first and last residue. A D gene is named only where the DNA matches it firmly.

J gene,D gene,V gene,CDR3 protein,CDR3 DNA
TRBJ2-1,TRBD2,TRBV28,CASTKLAGTYNEQFF,TGTGCCAGCACTAAACTAGCGGGGACCTACAATGAGCAGTTCTTC
TRBJ2-7,.,TRBV11-2,CASSLIQDTAYEQYF,TGTGCCAGCAGCTTAATTCAGGACACCGCCTACGAGCAGTACTTC
TRBJ1-6,.,TRBV6-5,CASNPGGRGSPLHF,TGTGCCAGCAACCCCGGGGGAAGGGGCTCACCCCTCCACTTT
TRBJ1-2,TRBD1,TRBV5-1,CASSFAGTGGEGYTF,TGCGCCAGCAGCTTCGCCGGGACAGGGGGAGAAGGCTACACCTTC
TRBJ2-2,.,TRBV7-3,CASSWGSAAGTGELFF,TGTGCCAGCAGTTGGGGAAGCGCGGCGGGCACCGGGGAGCTGTTTTTT
TRBJ1-4,.,TRBV18,CASSPPGAVREKLFF,TGTGCCAGCTCACCACCGGGCGCCGTGCGTGAAAAACTGTTTTTT
TRBJ2-1,TRBD2,TRBV6-6,CASRPSAGGLLNEQFF,TGTGCCAGCCGTCCTTCAGCGGGGGGGCTGTTGAATGAGCAGTTCTTC
TRBJ2-2,TRBD1,TRBV19,CASRTGTGNTGELFF,TGTGCCAGTAGAACCGGGACAGGGAACACCGGGGAGCTGTTTTTT
TRBJ2-5,TRBD1,TRBV7-7,CASSSGDRGLETQYF,TGTGCCAGCAGCTCGGGGGACAGGGGGCTGGAGACCCAGTACTTC
TRBJ1-1,TRBD1,TRBV6-5,CASSSGTGIEAFF,TGTGCCAGCAGTTCCGGGACAGGGATCGAAGCTTTCTTT
TRBJ1-1,.,TRBV5-1,CASSDQANTEAFF,TGCGCCAGCAGCGACCAGGCGAACACTGAAGCTTTCTTT
TRBJ1-1,.,TRBV12-5,CERGDTEAFF,TGTGAGCGGGGGGACACTGAAGCTTTCTTT
TRBJ1-1,.,TRBV18,CASSPIEREAFF,TGTGCCAGCTCACCCATTGAGAGGGAAGCTTTCTTT
TRBJ2-7,.,TRBV10-3,CAIRNRDSNEQYF,TGTGCCATCAGGAACAGGGATTCCAACGAGCAGTACTTC